A selection of T cell receptor beta chains follows, all from one sample in a study of siplizumab effects on memory and regulatory T cells. Clones were sequenced by immunoSEQ multiplex PCR, and TCRdb holds only the in-frame ones, with some missing. The table has more than 85,000 clones, roughly nine tenths seen once. Source material: Tregs sorted from blood. The receptor set was obtained from a human donor in good health. Each CDR3 is given with its conserved first and last residue. Each record gives: D gene, V gene, J gene, clone size, CDR3 DNA, CDR3 protein. D genes are given only for firm matches. Size is omitted from some rows. Given values are once, few, many or a class for expanded clones.

>NA|TRBV9|TRBJ2-3|NA
TGTGCCAGCAGCACCCAAGACTCCAAATGGACAGATACGCAGTATTTT
CASSTQDSKWTDTQYF
>NA|TRBV4-1|TRBJ1-5|once
TGCGCCAGCAGCCTAAGGAGTAATCAGCCCCAGCATTTT
CASSLRSNQPQHF
>NA|TRBV19|TRBJ1-1|NA
TGTGCCAGTAGTACAACAGTTAACACTGAAGCTTTCTTT
CASSTTVNTEAFF
>TRBD1|TRBV15|TRBJ1-2|NA
TGTGCCACCACCGCGGACAGGGTAGGTGGCTACACCTTC
CATTADRVGGYTF
>NA|TRBV6-1|TRBJ1-4|NA
TGTGCCAGCAGTGAAGTGCCAGGCGTTCTTCTTACTTTT
CASSEVPGVLLTF
>NA|TRBV7-9|TRBJ1-2|NA
TGTGCCAGCAGCTTAGGGGTCGGACAGCGAGTTAACTATGGCTACACCTTC
CASSLGVGQRVNYGYTF
>NA|TRBV9|TRBJ2-6|NA
TGTGCCAGCAGCGTAGGACTGGTTAGGGCCTCTGGGGCCAACGTCCTGACTTTC
CASSVGLVRASGANVLTF
>TRBD1|TRBV5-6|TRBJ1-2|NA
TGTGCCAGCAGCCTCCGGGACAGGGCTTTAGGGGGTCTCGGCTATGGCTACACCTTC
CASSLRDRALGGLGYGYTF
>NA|TRBV9|TRBJ1-2|NA
TGTGCCAGCAGCGGCGCTGGGAGGACCTATGGCTACACCTTC
CASSGAGRTYGYTF
>TRBD1|TRBV6-1|TRBJ1-4|NA
TGTGCCAGTTTGGAGGTGGGACAGGGATCTGAAAAACTGTTTTTT
CASLEVGQGSEKLFF
>TRBD2|TRBV6-6|TRBJ2-7|NA
TGTGCCAGCAGCGCGACTAGCGGGCTTGGCGAGCAGTACTTC
CASSATSGLGEQYF
>NA|TRBV9|TRBJ2-7|NA
TGTGCCAGCAGCGTAGAGCCCCGGGGGTCCTACGAGCAGTACTTC
CASSVEPRGSYEQYF
>TRBD1|TRBV7-3|TRBJ2-3|NA
TGTGCCAGCAGCCTGGACAGGGCGAGCACAGATACGCAGTATTTT
CASSLDRASTDTQYF
>NA|TRBV19|TRBJ2-3|NA
TGTGCCAGTAGTATCCCCGGCCTCACAGATACGCAGTATTTT
CASSIPGLTDTQYF
>NA|TRBV5-6|TRBJ1-5|NA
TGTGCCAGCAGCTTTAGGTCATATAGCAATCAGCCCCAGCATTTT
CASSFRSYSNQPQHF
>TRBD2|TRBV5-6|TRBJ2-1|NA
TGTGCCAGCAGCTTGTCTCTTAGCGGGAGCTACAATGAGCAGTTCTTC
CASSLSLSGSYNEQFF
>NA|TRBV6-5|TRBJ1-1|NA
TGTGCCAGCAGAGCGCCAGAGAACACTGAAGCTTTCTTT
CASRAPENTEAFF
>NA|TRBV6-5|TRBJ1-1|NA
TGTGCCAGCAGGGAAACAGTGAACACTGAAGCTTTCTTT
CASRETVNTEAFF
>TRBD2|TRBV19|TRBJ2-3|NA
TGTGCCAGTAGACCCGGGGAGGGAGATACGCAGTATTTT
CASRPGEGDTQYF
>NA|TRBV12-5|TRBJ1-1|NA
TGTGCTAGTGGTGCTTGGACGTTATTGAGTGAAGCTTTCTTT
CASGAWTLLSEAFF
>NA|TRBV6-9|TRBJ2-7|NA
TGTGCCAGCAGTTTCTCGTTAGTTTCGGACGAGCAGTACTTC
CASSFSLVSDEQYF
>NA|TRBV5-1|TRBJ2-3|NA
TGCGCCAGCAGCTTGGGATACGGGCAGGGGAGCGATACGCAGTATTTT
CASSLGYGQGSDTQYF
>NA|TRBV25-1|TRBJ2-7|once
TGTGCCAGCAGTGAATATCGGGCAGGTGCGCTCTACGAGCAGTACTTC
CASSEYRAGALYEQYF
>TRBD1|TRBV15|TRBJ1-3|NA
TGTGCCACCAGCACGCCGACAGGGGGGAACACCATATATTTT
CATSTPTGGNTIYF
>TRBD1|TRBV27|TRBJ2-7|NA
TGTGCCAGCAATAGAGGACAGGGACCTTTTTACGAGCAGTACTTC
CASNRGQGPFYEQYF
>NA|TRBV5-4|TRBJ1-2|few
TGTGCCAGCAGCTCACGACAGGCTGACTATGGCTACACCTTC
CASSSRQADYGYTF
>NA|TRBV19|TRBJ2-2|NA
TGTGCCAGTAGTATCGGAGGGGTTACGAACACCGGGGAGCTGTTTTTT
CASSIGGVTNTGELFF
>NA|TRBV6-5|TRBJ2-7|NA
TGTGCCAGCAGTCCCGGGTTTGGAGCGCAAGAGCAGTACTTC
CASSPGFGAQEQYF
>TRBD1|TRBV10-1|TRBJ1-1|few
TGCGCCAGCACCAGATCCCGGGACAGGGCCACTGAAGCTTTCTTT
CASTRSRDRATEAFF
>NA|TRBV19|TRBJ1-2|NA
TGTGCCAGTAGTATAGTTGGCCCGTCGGGCACTGGCTACACCTTC
CASSIVGPSGTGYTF
>NA|TRBV2|TRBJ1-6|NA
TGTGCCAGCCGGGAAGGGAGTACCTCCTATAATTCACCCCTCCACTTT
CASREGSTSYNSPLHF
>NA|TRBV5-4|TRBJ1-2|NA
TGTGCCCCCGGATCCAGGGCAGGCGGCTACACCTTC
CAPGSRAGGYTF
>NA|TRBV25-1|TRBJ1-2|NA
TGTGCCAGCAGTGAAAGGGGGGGACAAACCAATGGCTACACCTTC
CASSERGGQTNGYTF
>NA|TRBV6-5|TRBJ1-5|NA
TGTGCCAGCAGGTTGTTGGGTAGCAATCAGCCCCAGCATTTT
CASRLLGSNQPQHF
>NA|TRBV5-6|TRBJ1-5|NA
TGTGCCAGCAGCTTGGGTGTCGAAAATCAGCCCCAGCATTTT
CASSLGVENQPQHF
>TRBD2|TRBV7-9|TRBJ2-7|once
TGTGCCAGCAGCTTTAGCGGGGGGTCCTACGAGCAGTACTTC
CASSFSGGSYEQYF
>NA|TRBV15|TRBJ2-1|once
TGTGCCACCAGCTACCGTCCTAGATTTGGTGAGCAGTTCTTC
CATSYRPRFGEQFF
>NA|TRBV18|TRBJ2-1|few
TGTGCCAGCTCACCACCAGGACTACCTAATGAGCAGTTCTTC
CASSPPGLPNEQFF
>TRBD1|TRBV6-5|TRBJ2-3|NA
TGTGCCAGCAGTAGACGGGACAGGGGGACAGATACGCAGTATTTT
CASSRRDRGTDTQYF